This T cell receptor (beta chain) was recovered during a study of blood T cell repertoires in COVID-19. Overall study: PBMCs, B-cell-depleted T cells, or T cells were the source of the cDNA or gDNA that made up the material.

Clones were read by immunoSEQ multiplex PCR, and TCRdb kept only the in-frame ones, dropping some. Among 150,000 to 200,000 clones, roughly nine tenths were seen once, and the ten largest hold 10% to 11%. A Seattle source enrolled patients during active infection and followed them longitudinally. The clonotype originates from a woman in her sixties with COVID-19, enrolled during active disease. Sequencing was performed on peripheral blood.

The CDR3 spells CASSQGALRLYGYTF. The DNA of the CDR3 is TGCGCCAGCAGCCAAGGGGCCCTTAGATTATATGGCTACACCTTC. The chain joins TRBV4-1 to TRBJ1-2; D is ambiguous. Germline-derived CDR1 and CDR2 are MGHRA and YSYEKL. Trimming pared 1 base from V and 5 bases from J, leaving 14 bases between. This CDR3 is 15 amino acids long.